The 17 T cell receptor beta chains below all came from one sample that was sequenced in a study of T-cell memory formation after mild COVID-19. TCRdb itself ran the 5' RACE reads through MiXCR, one entry per CDR3 protein. This table has hundreds of thousands of distinct CDR3 sequences, around 27% appearing once. Sequencing was performed on PBMCs or a T cell subset sorted from them (not recorded which). Receptors originate from an adult woman who had mild COVID-19 (a few samples of this study predate the infection). Cell type and time point are not known.

CDR3 bases: TGCGCCAGCAGCCAAGATCTCGTCGGGAGGGCTTACAATGAGCAGTTCTTC. Its translation is CASSQDLVGRAYNEQFF. The J gene is TRBJ2-1, the V gene TRBV4-3; TRBD2 aligns across 8 bases. Germline V gene sequence: CDR1 LGHNA, CDR2 YSLEER. The V gene end was trimmed by 0 bases and the J gene end by 4 bases; junction bases not matched to a gene: 8. The CDR3 loop spans 17 amino acids.

V usage is TRBV30 and J usage is TRBJ2-1; no firm D call. The V and J ends lost 6 bases and 7 bases respectively, with 13 bases between them. The CDR3 runs 12 residues. Germline V lookup: CDR1 GTSNPN, CDR2 SVGIG (reference sequence). CDR3 in amino acids: CACSSAGNEQFF. CDR3 bases: TGTGCCTGCTCATCGGCTGGGAATGAGCAGTTCTTC.

The V call is TRBV2, the J call TRBJ1-2; maybe TRBD1 (5 bases). CDR3 length: 12 amino acids. The V end lost 3 bases, the J end lost 5 bases, and 7 bases lay between the germline ends. Germline V gene lookup returns CDR1 SNHLY and CDR2 FYNNEI. The chain's CDR3 is CASSDDSYGYTF. The DNA for the CDR3 is TGTGCCAGCAGTGATGACAGTTATGGCTACACCTTC.

The chain links TRBV7-2 to TRBJ2-4; tentative D call: TRBD2 (7 bases). The CDR3 has 17 amino acids. V lost 6 bases and J lost 2, with 20 bases in between. In germline, CDR1 is SGHTA, CDR2 FQGNSA. CDR3 protein: CASSPTGGALSKNIQYF. The CDR3 DNA reads as TGTGCCAGCAGTCCTACGGGGGGCGCGTTGTCCAAAAACATTCAGTACTTC.

Only a few counts were recorded for this clonotype. The chain couples TRBV11-1 to TRBJ2-7, with D unclear. Germline V lookup: CDR1 SGHAT, CDR2 FQDESV (reference sequence). The CDR3 length is 16 residues. V gave up 1 base and J gave up 3 bases, with 16 bases separating them. The CDR3, as DNA: TGTGCCAGCAGCTTAGGCCCCTCAAAGGCTAACTACGAGCAGTACTTC. It yields the protein CASSLGPSKANYEQYF.

A few counts support this clonotype. V and J are TRBV6-5 and TRBJ2-1; perhaps TRBD1 as D (5 bases). This CDR3 contains 15 residues. The germline V gene has CDR1 MNHEY and CDR2 SVGAGI. Trimming took 2 bases from V and 0 from J, leaving 8 bases between them. CDR3 sequence: CASSYHRGSYNEQFF. CDR3 nucleotides: TGTGCCAGCAGTTACCATAGGGGCTCCTACAATGAGCAGTTCTTC.

This clonotype was counted between two and nine times. The chain employs TRBV2 and TRBJ2-3; TRBD2 aligns across 9 bases. The V gene end was trimmed by 3 bases and the J gene end by 6 bases; junction bases not matched to a gene: 10. The CDR3 is 16 amino acids. Germline CDR1 and CDR2: SNHLY and FYNNEI. CDR3 bases: TGTGCCAGCAGTGACCGGCTAGCGGGATCACGGGATACGCAGTATTTT. Translation: CASSDRLAGSRDTQYF.

This clonotype was recorded once. The J gene is TRBJ1-1, the V gene TRBV6-2 or TRBV6-3; TRBD1 aligns across 9 bases. This CDR3 contains 19 residues. Germline CDR1 reads MNHEY; CDR2 reads SVGEGT. With V trimmed by 2 bases and J by 1 base, 14 bases remained unmatched. The CDR3 sequence is CASSYQDRGVIRGNTEAFF. The CDR3 DNA follows: TGTGCCAGCAGTTACCAGGACAGGGGCGTTATACGTGGGAACACTGAAGCTTTCTTT.

The rearrangement joins TRBV27 to TRBJ2-3, with D unresolved. Looked up from germline, CDR1 is MNHEY and CDR2 is SMNVEV (reference sequence). V lost 6 bases, J lost 9 bases, and 10 bases lay in between. The CDR3 has 11 residues. This CDR3 is CASRSGPTQYF. In DNA form, the CDR3 reads TGTGCCAGCAGGTCCGGCCCCACGCAGTATTTT.

A few counts support this clonotype. The V and J genes are TRBV7-8 and TRBJ2-1; D might be TRBD1 (5 bases). Germline lookup yields CDR1 SGHVS and CDR2 FQNEAQ. This CDR3 spans 13 amino acids. Deletions cut 4 bases from V and 6 bases from J, with 10 bases between. The DNA of the CDR3 is TGTGCCAGCAGCTGCACAGGTTGCAATGAGCAGTTCTTC. Translating it yields CASSCTGCNEQFF.

This clonotype was seen only a few times. The chain has TRBV5-1 and TRBJ2-1, with 12 bases identical to TRBD2. J gave up 9 bases and V 0 bases, and 19 bases lay outside the gene matches. This CDR3 contains 20 residues. The germline V gene has CDR1 SGHRS and CDR2 YFSETQ. The CDR3 loop is CASSLVPGLTPSGGAGEQFF. DNA of the CDR3: TGCGCCAGCAGCTTGGTTCCAGGACTAACCCCTAGCGGGGGGGCCGGTGAGCAGTTCTTC.

This clonotype was seen only a few times. V usage is TRBV29-1 and J usage is TRBJ1-1; D is uncertain. Trimming shortened V by 2 bases and J by 0 bases, and 10 bases separated the two germline ends. The CDR3 has 14 amino acids. Germline V gene sequence: CDR1 SQVTM, CDR2 ANQGSEA. CDR3 nucleotides: TGCAGCGTTGAACTCTGGTCCCTGAACACTGAAGCTTTCTTT. The encoded protein is CSVELWSLNTEAFF.

The V call is TRBV5-1, the J call TRBJ1-2; D not resolved. V was shortened by 0 bases and J by 1 base, with 10 bases between the two germline ends. The CDR3 is 15 amino acids. Germline V gives CDR1 SGHRS, CDR2 YFSETQ. The CDR3 nucleotides read TGCGCCAGCAGCTTGGGGGCACAGAATAACTATGGCTACACCTTC. Encoded protein: CASSLGAQNNYGYTF.

The chain combines TRBV24-1 with TRBJ2-1, with 13 bases that match TRBD2. The CDR3 is made up of 17 amino acids. CDR1 and CDR2 (germline): KGHDR, SFDVKD. The V and J ends lost 4 bases and 7 bases, in that order; junction bases with no gene match: 9. The CDR3 reads CATSDPIGLAGVNEQFF. CDR3 bases: TGTGCCACCAGTGACCCAATTGGACTAGCGGGAGTGAATGAGCAGTTCTTC.

The rearrangement links TRBV18 to TRBJ2-3; perhaps TRBD1 as D (5 bases). The CDR3 runs to 14 residues. Deletions cut 6 bases from V and 2 bases from J, with 12 bases between. The germline V gene has CDR1 KGHSH and CDR2 LQKENI. The CDR3 DNA reads TGTGCCAGCTCGACAGAAACAAACACAGATACGCAGTATTTT. Protein sequence: CASSTETNTDTQYF.

The chain uses TRBV11-3 and TRBJ2-3; 9 nucleotides match TRBD2. CDR3 size: 14 residues. Per the germline V gene, CDR1 is SGHNT and CDR2 is YENEEA. V trimming: 6 bases; J trimming: 4 bases; junction bases outside the gene matches: 5. The CDR3: CASSAGGSADTQYF. The CDR3 coding sequence is TGTGCCAGCAGTGCGGGAGGGAGCGCAGATACGCAGTATTTT.

The chain couples TRBV7-9 to TRBJ1-2; D is unclear. V shed 6 bases and J shed 12 bases, with 26 bases lying between them. Germline assignment: CDR1 SEHNR and CDR2 FQNEAQ (reference sequence). The CDR3 runs 15 residues. The CDR3 region has the DNA TGTGCCAGCAGTGACCCGGGCCCCCTCCTATGGCTAGACACCTTC. It encodes CASSDPGPLLWLDTF. Complete variable domain (other parts from reference TRBV7-9 and TRBJ1-2): DTGVSQNPRHKITKRGQNVTFRCDPISEHNRLYWYRQTLGQGPEFLTYFQNEAQLEKSRLLSDRFSAERPKGSFSTLEIQRTEQGDSAMYLCASSDPGPLLWLDTFGSGTRLTVV.